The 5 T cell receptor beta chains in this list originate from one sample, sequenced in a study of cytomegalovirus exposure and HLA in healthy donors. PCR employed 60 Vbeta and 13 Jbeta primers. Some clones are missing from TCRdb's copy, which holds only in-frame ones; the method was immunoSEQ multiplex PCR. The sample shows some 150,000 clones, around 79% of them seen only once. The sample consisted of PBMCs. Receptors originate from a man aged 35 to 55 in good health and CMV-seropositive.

CDR3 bases: TGTGCCAGCAGCTTCACGACAGGGGGGCTTAATTCACCCCTCCACTTT. Its translation: CASSFTTGGLNSPLHF. The chain couples TRBV11-2 to TRBJ1-6, with TRBD1 matching over 9 bases. CDR1 SGHAT and CDR2 FQNNGV come from the germline V gene. CDR3 length equals 16 residues. V lost 3 bases, J lost 6 bases, and 6 bases stayed unmatched.

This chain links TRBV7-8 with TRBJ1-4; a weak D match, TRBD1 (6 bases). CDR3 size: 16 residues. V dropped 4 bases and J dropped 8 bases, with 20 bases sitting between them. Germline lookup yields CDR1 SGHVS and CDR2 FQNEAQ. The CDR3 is CASSYIRGWGGEKLFF. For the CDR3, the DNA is TGTGCCAGCAGCTATATCAGGGGTTGGGGCGGGGAAAAACTGTTTTTT.

CDR3 residues: CAWSGRDRGLYGYTF. DNA for the CDR3: TGTGCCTGGAGTGGCCGGGACAGGGGGCTCTATGGCTACACCTTC. The genes are TRBV30 and TRBJ1-2; 12 nucleotides match TRBD1. Trimming removed 1 base from V and 4 bases from J; junction bases left unmatched: 4. The germline CDR1 and CDR2 sequences are GTSNPN and SVGIG (reference sequence). The CDR3 is 15 residues long. Based on the CDR3 plus reference TRBV30 and TRBJ1-2, the full variable domain is SQTIHQWPATLVQPVGSPLSLECTVEGTSNPNLYWYRQAAGRGLQLLFYSVGIGQISSEVPQNLSASRPQDRQFILSSKKLLLSDSGFYLCAWSGRDRGLYGYTFGSGTRLTVV.

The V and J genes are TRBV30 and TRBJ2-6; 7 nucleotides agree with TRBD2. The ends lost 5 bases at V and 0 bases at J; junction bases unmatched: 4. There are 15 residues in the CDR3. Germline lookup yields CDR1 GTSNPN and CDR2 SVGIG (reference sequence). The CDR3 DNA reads TGTGCCTGGGGGACTAAGAGCTCTGGGGCCAACGTCCTGACTTTC. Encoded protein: CAWGTKSSGANVLTF.

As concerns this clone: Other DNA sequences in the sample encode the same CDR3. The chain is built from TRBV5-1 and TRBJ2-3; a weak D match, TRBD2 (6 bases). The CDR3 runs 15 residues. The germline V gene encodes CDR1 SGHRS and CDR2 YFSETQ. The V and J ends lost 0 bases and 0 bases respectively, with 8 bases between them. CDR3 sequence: CASSLAGTSTDTQYF. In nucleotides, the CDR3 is TGCGCCAGCAGCTTGGCGGGGACTAGCACAGATACGCAGTATTTT.